One and the same sample provided the 19 T cell receptor beta chains below, sequenced in a study of post-analysis software for immune sequencing data. The study, taken as a whole, reports: The five TRBV segments detected at higher frequency in patients than in controls included TRBV5-6, TRBV5-1 and TRBV20-1.

The antigens for these receptors are not known. Researchers reported that TCR beta cDNA libraries carried unique molecular identifiers. TCRdb ran MiXCR on the PCR reads and lists one entry per CDR3 protein. The sample shows a few hundred thousand distinct CDR3 sequences, around 37% of them seen only once. The sample comprised blood. These receptors all come from a girl between 10 and 17 years old with multiple sclerosis.

The chain couples TRBV2 to TRBJ2-5; D is perhaps TRBD2 (6 bases). The length of the CDR3 is 15 residues. V was shortened by 2 bases and J by 5 bases, with 15 bases between the two germline ends. Germline values: CDR1 SNHLY, CDR2 FYNNEI. The CDR3 bases are TGTGCCAGCAGTGAACTGGGGACTCCGACGGAGACCCAGTACTTC. Translated, it gives CASSELGTPTETQYF. The variable domain in full, completed from reference TRBV2 and TRBJ2-5, reads EPEVTQTPSHQVTQMGQEVILRCVPISNHLYFYWYRQILGQKVEFLVSFYNNEISEKSEIFDDQFSVERPDGSNFTLKIRSTKLEDSAMYFCASSELGTPTETQYFGPGTRLLVL.

The V gene is TRBV25-1, the J gene TRBJ2-5; 7 nucleotides match TRBD1. The CDR3 runs 15 residues. V lost 3 bases to trimming and J lost 2 bases; unmatched junction nucleotides: 6. Germline CDR1 is MGHDK and CDR2 is SYGVNS. The CDR3 protein is CASSDNRGAQETQYF. In DNA form, the CDR3 reads TGTGCCAGCAGTGACAACAGGGGCGCACAAGAGACCCAGTACTTC.

The chain employs TRBV7-2 and TRBJ2-3; TRBD2 agrees at 16 bases. The CDR3 runs to 16 residues. The germline V gene encodes CDR1 SGHTA and CDR2 FQGNSA. V gave up 4 bases and J gave up 4 bases; unmatched junction bases: 2. Here the CDR3 reads CASSSGLAGGSDTQYF. Here the CDR3 DNA reads TGTGCCAGCAGCTCGGGACTAGCGGGGGGGTCAGATACGCAGTATTTT.

The V and J genes are TRBV12-5 and TRBJ2-3; D may be TRBD2 (7 bases). Germline V CDR1 and CDR2: LGHNT, FRNRAP. The CDR3 extends over 15 amino acids. The V end lost 1 base, the J end lost 4 bases, and 12 bases lay between the germline ends. CDR3 protein: CASGLGGGGSDTQYF. CDR3 bases: TGTGCTAGTGGTTTGGGGGGGGGCGGCTCAGATACGCAGTATTTT.

This clonotype has at least ten counts. This chain links TRBV12-3 or TRBV12-4 with TRBJ1-2; 8 nucleotides agree with TRBD1. This CDR3 is built from 12 residues. V gave up 5 bases and J gave up 7 bases; unmatched junction bases: 3. The CDR3 sequence is CASSPGGGGYTF. DNA of the CDR3: TGTGCCAGCAGTCCAGGGGGCGGTGGCTACACCTTC.

V gene TRBV6-6 combines with J gene TRBJ1-1, with D unclear. The V gene lost 10 bases and the J gene lost 1 base, with 13 bases spanning the gap. Germline V gives CDR1 MNHNY, CDR2 SVGAGI (reference sequence). The CDR3 covers 13 residues. The chain's CDR3 is CATSGVENTEAFF. The CDR3 bases are TGTGCCACCTCCGGGGTAGAGAACACTGAAGCTTTCTTT.

The chain recombines TRBV28 with TRBJ2-7; 7 nucleotides align to TRBD2. Germline CDR1 MDHEN, CDR2 SYDVKM. The CDR3 runs 14 residues. V was clipped by 5 bases and J by 6 bases; unmatched bases: 10. The CDR3 region is CASSAWDYEGEQYF. For the CDR3, the DNA is TGTGCCAGCAGTGCGTGGGACTATGAGGGCGAGCAGTACTTC.

In this sample, this clonotype turned up a few times. The rearrangement links TRBV7-9 to TRBJ2-3; D call uncertain. The CDR3 extends over 16 amino acids. V was shortened by 5 bases and J by 6 bases, with 21 bases between the two germline ends. Per the germline V gene, CDR1 is SEHNR and CDR2 is FQNEAQ (reference sequence). CDR3 loop: CASSPALGPDIDTQYF. DNA for the CDR3: TGTGCCAGCAGCCCCGCACTGGGCCCAGACATCGATACGCAGTATTTT.

A word on this clonotype: A junction boundary mismatches the germline segment, possibly from a read error. The chain links TRBV7-7 to TRBJ2-3; 10 bases align to TRBD1. The germline V gene has CDR1 SSHAT and CDR2 FNYEAQ (reference sequence). The CDR3 contains 14 residues. The CDR3: CASSSTGGLDTQYF. The DNA of the CDR3 is TGTGCTAGCAGCTCGACAGGGGGCCTCGATACGCAGTATTTT. Full variable domain (missing parts from reference TRBV7-7 and TRBJ2-3): GAGVSQSPRYKVTKRGQDVTLRCDPISSHATLYWYQQALGQGPEFLTYFNYEAQPDKSGLPSDRFSAERPEGSISTLTIQRTEQRDSAMYRCASSSTGGLDTQYFGPGTRLTVL.

This clonotype was counted between two and nine times. This chain connects TRBV9 to TRBJ2-3; maybe TRBD1 (6 bases). CDR1 SGDLS and CDR2 YYNGEE come from the germline V gene. This CDR3 region has 16 residues. V was pared by 4 bases and J by 0 bases, with 15 bases between. DNA for the CDR3: TGTGCCAGCAGCCCGAGGGACATCTCTAGCACAGATACGCAGTATTTT. This translates into CASSPRDISSTDTQYF.

This sequence joins TRBV27 and TRBJ2-7, with 9 bases lining up with TRBD1. The CDR3 length is 15 residues. J was trimmed by 4 bases and V by 3 bases; bases with no gene match: 7. Germline values: CDR1 MNHEY, CDR2 SMNVEV (reference sequence). The CDR3 protein is CASSLSGQGFYEQYF. Written as DNA, the CDR3 is TGTGCCAGCAGTTTGTCGGGACAGGGTTTTTACGAGCAGTACTTC.

This sequence joins TRBV27 and TRBJ1-2, with 10 bases that match TRBD1. The CDR3 runs to 15 residues. V dropped 5 bases and J dropped 8; count of bases not matched to a gene: 11. Per germline, CDR1 MNHEY and CDR2 SMNVEV (reference sequence). The CDR3 DNA reads as TGTGCCAGCAGTCCACTCCGGGACAGGGGAGAGGGCTACACCTTC. This codes for CASSPLRDRGEGYTF.

The chain recombines TRBV2 with TRBJ1-4; D is perhaps TRBD1 (5 bases). This CDR3 contains 14 residues. Germline V gene data show CDR1 as SNHLY and CDR2 as FYNNEI. The germline V and J ends were trimmed by 7 bases and 4 bases, with 13 bases remaining between them. The CDR3 sequence: CASKMTAVNEKLFF. CDR3 coding DNA: TGTGCCAGCAAGATGACAGCGGTTAATGAAAAACTGTTTTTT.

This clonotype was counted only a few times. The chain links TRBV4-1 to TRBJ2-7, with TRBD1 matching 8 bases. Per germline, CDR1 MGHRA and CDR2 YSYEKL. CDR3 size: 14 residues. J was trimmed by 7 bases and V by 5 bases; bases with no gene match: 10. The CDR3 region is CASSEGTGEWEQYF. The CDR3 DNA follows: TGCGCCAGCAGCGAAGGGACAGGAGAGTGGGAGCAGTACTTC.

This clonotype was seen a few times. The chain has TRBV7-2 and TRBJ1-1, with D maybe TRBD1 (6 bases). The CDR3 is made up of 13 amino acids. CDR1 is SGHTA and CDR2 is FQGNSA in the germline V gene. Trimming removed 6 bases at V and 5 bases at J, with 13 bases between. CDR3 bases: TGTGCCAGCAGTACCTACAGGGAAACTGAAGCTTTCTTT. This translates into CASSTYRETEAFF.

The chain couples TRBV4-1 to TRBJ1-5; 9 bases agree with TRBD1. This CDR3 is built from 17 residues. Trimming at V came to 6 bases and at J to 4 bases, leaving 13 bases not matched to a gene. CDR1 is MGHRA, CDR2 YSYEKL, per germline. CDR3 sequence reads: CASSSLFTGGRNQPQHF. As DNA, the CDR3 is TGCGCCAGCAGTTCTCTTTTTACAGGGGGCAGAAATCAGCCCCAGCATTTT.

This clonotype turned up a few times. The chain joins TRBV27 to TRBJ2-3; 10 bases map to TRBD2. The J segment lost 3 bases and the V segment lost 4 bases, leaving 4 bases of the junction unmatched. This CDR3 has 15 amino acids. Germline assignment: CDR1 MNHEY and CDR2 SMNVEV (reference sequence). CDR3 amino acids: CASSSGLAVTDTQYF. Written as DNA, the CDR3 is TGTGCCAGCAGTTCTGGACTAGCGGTTACAGATACGCAGTATTTT.

The chain joins TRBV7-9 to TRBJ2-7; D may correspond to TRBD1 or TRBD2 (5 bases each). CDR3 size: 17 residues. Germline lookup yields CDR1 SEHNR and CDR2 FQNEAQ (reference sequence). Trimming took off 5 bases at V and 1 base at J, with 21 bases between the two ends. The CDR3 DNA reads TGTGCCAGCAGCCCCCCACCCGGGACGGTGGAATCCTACGAGCAGTACTTC. Amino acids: CASSPPPGTVESYEQYF.

This chain connects TRBV4-2 to TRBJ2-3, with 10 bases aligning to TRBD2. This CDR3 has 15 residues. The ends lost 5 bases at V and 2 bases at J; junction bases unmatched: 4. The germline gives CDR1 LGHNA, CDR2 YNFKEQ. The CDR3 region has the DNA TGTGCCAGCAGCGAAACTAGCGGGGCCACAGATACGCAGTATTTT. It yields the protein CASSETSGATDTQYF.